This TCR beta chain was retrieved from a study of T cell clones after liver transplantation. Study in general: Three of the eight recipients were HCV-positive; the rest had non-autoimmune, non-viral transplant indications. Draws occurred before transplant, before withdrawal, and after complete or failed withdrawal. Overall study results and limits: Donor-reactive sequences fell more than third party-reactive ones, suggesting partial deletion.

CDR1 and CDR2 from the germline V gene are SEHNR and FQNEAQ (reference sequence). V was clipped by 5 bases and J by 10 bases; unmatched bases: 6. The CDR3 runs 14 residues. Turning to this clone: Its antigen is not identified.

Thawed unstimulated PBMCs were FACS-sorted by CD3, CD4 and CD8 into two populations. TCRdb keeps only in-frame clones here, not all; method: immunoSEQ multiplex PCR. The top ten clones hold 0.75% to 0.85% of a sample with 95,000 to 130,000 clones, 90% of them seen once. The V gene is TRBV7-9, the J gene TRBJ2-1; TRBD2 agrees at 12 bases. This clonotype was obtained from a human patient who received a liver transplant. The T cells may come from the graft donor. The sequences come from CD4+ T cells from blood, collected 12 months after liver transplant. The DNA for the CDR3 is TGTGCCAGCAGCCCTAGCGGGAGGGCGGGAGAGCAGTTCTTC. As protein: CASSPSGRAGEQFF.